Reported below is one T cell receptor beta chain. The data are from a study of blood T cells in healthy people across ages. A J-beta primer mix and a sample-barcoded 5' primer were used in a second PCR of about 6 to 12 cycles. A single record per CDR3 protein comes from TCRdb applying MiXCR to the 5' RACE reads. The sample has roughly 1,100,000 distinct CDR3 sequences; about 25% are singletons. CDR1 is SGDLS, CDR2 YYNGEE, per germline. CDR3 size: 15 residues. Trimming cost V 0 bases and J 1 base, with 11 bases left between them. This same sample was also taken into another study, of T cells of mothers and their children.

Sample: blood. The rearrangement joins TRBV9 to TRBJ2-7, with D perhaps matching TRBD2 (7 bases). The receptor was derived from a girl aged 2-10 years in good health. As DNA, the CDR3 is TGTGCCAGCAGCGTAGGCGGGGGCTTATCCTACGAGCAGTACTTC. This encodes CASSVGGGLSYEQYF. Using reference TRBV9 and TRBJ2-7 for the parts outside the CDR3, the full variable domain is DSGVTQTPKHLITATGQRVTLRCSPRSGDLSVYWYQQSLDQGLQFLIQYYNGEERAKGNILERFSAQQFPDLHSELNLSSLELGDSALYFCASSVGGGLSYEQYFGPGTRLTVT.